A selection of T cell receptor beta chains follows, all from one sample in a study of low-dose radiotherapy and immunotherapy resistance in tumors. TCRdb recomputed calls from the reads with MiXCR, one row per CDR3 protein. The sample contains about 39,000 distinct CDR3 sequences, less than 25% of which appear only once. The sample in question was PBMCs, obtained after low-dose radiotherapy plus immunotherapy. Receptors were obtained from a female donor with ovarian cancer. The conserved cysteine and the conserved F or W are not part of the CDR3 here.

v_gene,len,CDR3aa
TRBV5-1,12,ASSLSRVKETQY
TRBV24-1,12,ATSEGDASNEQF
TRBV5-1,16,ASSTPRTGGEGGELFF
TRBV28,13,ASSRRTGVYNEQF
TRBV21-1,10,ASSRGASEQY
TRBV3-1,10,ASSTRDREAF
TRBV27,10,ASAFRNSPLH
TRBV20-1,11,SAGPPPLYEQY
TRBV20-1,8,SASTDTQY
TRBV3-1,13,ASRLSSGSYNEQF
TRBV5-4,13,ASSFRRGANSPLH
TRBV20-1,10,SARDQGSEQY
TRBV10-3,11,AIGAVTGELFF
TRBV5-1,13,ASSEAGGVGNEQY
TRBV6-5,17,ASRGLGFTSGRNTGELF
TRBV5-1,16,ASSLVLAANTGELFFF
TRBV7-9,10,ASGPFSYEQY
TRBV15,14,ATSRDLGQGAYEQY
TRBV18,13,ASSPGAGDTGELF
TRBV28,12,ASTYRQGLHEQY
TRBV2,10,ASKGGSYEQY
TRBV5-5,13,ASSPGVYVQDEQF
TRBV6-2/TRBV6-3,14,ASSDSTVSYNSPLH
TRBV20-1,13,SARDYLGGEYEQY
TRBV5-1,12,ASSRRQGEDTQY
TRBV11-2,12,ASSFSWSSYEQY
TRBV11-2,12,ASSLNPESYEQY
TRBV2,11,ASINRGSSPLH
TRBV20-1,12,SARDWTGSTEAF
TRBV6-5,14,ASSYSGTGDADTQY
TRBV18,11,ASSPGLNNEQF
TRBV6-5,14,ASSYSTSSPAYEQY
TRBV6-6,14,ASSRGQSTWENGYT
TRBV29-1,11,TMKRDLTDTQY
TRBV10-3,10,AISDSTDTQY
TRBV11-1,13,ASSLIGTTNEKLF
TRBV30,13,AWSWRGSGPYEQY
TRBV5-1,11,ASSLRDSYEQY
TRBV3-1,14,ASSQPTGTVQNIQY
TRBV6-8,15,ASSHVMTSGRSYEQY